The sequence of this T cell receptor beta chain was determined in a study of T cell responses to AZD1222 COVID-19 vaccine. About the study: Some second doses came at about 4 weeks and others at about 12 weeks; these were pooled. Study-level results: Seropositive at baseline were only a handful of AZD1222 recipients.

On this clone: Antigen unknown.

Germline CDR1 reads LNHDA; CDR2 reads SQIVND (reference sequence). V lost 7 bases, J lost 5 bases, and 11 bases lay in between. This CDR3 has 12 residues. TCRdb's table, derived via immunoSEQ multiplex PCR, lists solely in-frame clones and lacks some. There are approximately 150,000 clones in the sample; around 90% occur only once, and roughly 4.6% lies in the top ten. The source material was peripheral blood, sampled on day 0 of AZD1222 vaccination. V gene TRBV19 combines with J gene TRBJ1-1; D is undetermined. The TCR originated in an adult in good health. CDR3: CASTSQRTEAFF. The CDR3, as DNA: TGTGCCAGTACTTCACAGAGAACTGAAGCTTTCTTT.